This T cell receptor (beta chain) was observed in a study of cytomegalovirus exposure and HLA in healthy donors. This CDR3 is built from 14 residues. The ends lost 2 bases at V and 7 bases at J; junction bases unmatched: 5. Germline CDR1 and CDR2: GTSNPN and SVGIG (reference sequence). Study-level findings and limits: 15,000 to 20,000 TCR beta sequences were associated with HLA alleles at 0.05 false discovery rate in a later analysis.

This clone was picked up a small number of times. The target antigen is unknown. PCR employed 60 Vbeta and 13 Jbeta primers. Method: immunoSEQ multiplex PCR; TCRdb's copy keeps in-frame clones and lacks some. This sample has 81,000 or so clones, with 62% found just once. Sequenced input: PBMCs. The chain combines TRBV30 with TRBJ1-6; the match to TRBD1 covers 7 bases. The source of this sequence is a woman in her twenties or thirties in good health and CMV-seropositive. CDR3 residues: CAWSPGTVNSPLHF. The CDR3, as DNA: TGTGCCTGGAGTCCCGGGACAGTAAATTCACCCCTCCACTTT.